This is a list of T cell receptor beta chains from one sample in a study of OX40 agonist ivuxolimab in advanced cancers. The protocol was immunoSEQ multiplex PCR, while the TCRdb copy is restricted to in-frame clones and leaves out a portion. Of about 70,000 clones listed, roughly four fifths are singletons. The specimen comprised CD4+ or CD8+ T cells sorted from blood, sampled in a trial of the OX40 agonist ivuxolimab. All receptors derive from an adult with an advanced solid tumor such as melanoma, head and neck, liver or kidney cancer. The CDR3 runs from the conserved cysteine through the conserved F or W. A D gene is named only where the DNA matches it firmly. Clone size, where shown, is once, few, many, or a class for clones that have expanded.

clone size,D gene,J gene,V gene,CDR3 DNA,CDR3 protein
-,-,TRBJ2-5,TRBV5-1,TGCGCCAGCAGCGGGGGTCGAAACCAAGAGACCCAGTACTTC,CASSGGRNQETQYF
few,TRBD1,TRBJ1-6,TRBV2,TGTGCCAGCAGTAGGACAGGGTATAGTTCACCCCTCCACTTT,CASSRTGYSSPLHF
-,-,TRBJ2-1,TRBV28,TGTGCCAGCACCCCCAGGAGGACGTACAATGAGCAGTTCTTC,CASTPRRTYNEQFF
-,-,TRBJ2-7,TRBV15,TGTGCCACCAGCAGAGATCTTGACAGTCCGTCCTACGAGCAGTACTTC,CATSRDLDSPSYEQYF
few,-,TRBJ2-5,TRBV2,TGTGCCAGCATGTTTAGACGGATCCAAGAGACCCAGTACTTC,CASMFRRIQETQYF
-,-,TRBJ2-4,TRBV28,TGTGCCAGCAGTTTTGGACAGCCGGGGGTCAAAAACATTCAGTACTTC,CASSFGQPGVKNIQYF
-,-,TRBJ1-2,TRBV5-1,TGCGCCAGCAGCCCCCTAGGCAACTATGGCTACACCTTC,CASSPLGNYGYTF
-,-,TRBJ1-1,TRBV7-9,TGTGCCAGCAGCTTAGAGACTTATTACACTGAAGCTTTCTTT,CASSLETYYTEAFF
few,-,TRBJ2-1,TRBV5-3,TGTGCCAGAAGCAGATCCTACAATGAGCAGTTCTTC,CARSRSYNEQFF
few,TRBD1,TRBJ2-7,TRBV4-3,TGCGCCAGCAGCCTAATAGACGGGACAGGCTTCTACGAGCAGTACTTC,CASSLIDGTGFYEQYF
-,-,TRBJ2-1,TRBV29-1,TGCAGCGTTGAGGGCATCCCCAGCTCCTACAATGAGCAGTTCTTC,CSVEGIPSSYNEQFF
-,-,TRBJ1-1,TRBV6-6,TGTGCCAGCAGTTACGACAGAAACACTGAAGCTTTCTTT,CASSYDRNTEAFF
few,TRBD1,TRBJ1-2,TRBV4-2,TGTGCCAGCAGCCAAGATCCCGGACAGGGAGGCTACACCTTC,CASSQDPGQGGYTF
-,TRBD1,TRBJ1-6,TRBV7-2,TGTGCCAGCAGCTTTGGCCCCGGGACAGGGGGATCACCCCTCCACTTT,CASSFGPGTGGSPLHF
-,TRBD1,TRBJ1-5,TRBV9,TGTGCCAGCAGCGTCGGGACAGGAGAGAGCAATCAGCCCCAGCATTTT,CASSVGTGESNQPQHF
-,TRBD1,TRBJ2-7,TRBV2,TGTGCCAGCAGTGAAGAGGGGGCTACGCTCTACGAGCAGTACTTC,CASSEEGATLYEQYF
-,-,TRBJ2-1,TRBV2,TGTGCCAGCACCCAAAATACGGGAGAGGAGCAGTTCTTC,CASTQNTGEEQFF
-,TRBD1,TRBJ2-7,TRBV10-3,TGTGCCATCAGGACAGGGGGCGAAAATATTTACGAGCAGTACTTC,CAIRTGGENIYEQYF
-,TRBD1,TRBJ2-2,TRBV25-1,TGTGCCAGCAGTGATGCCAGGGGGCCCCCTGAGGGGGAGCTGTTTTTT,CASSDARGPPEGELFF
-,TRBD1,TRBJ2-1,TRBV7-2,TGTGCCAGCAGCCCCGACAGGGGGAATGAGCAGTTCTTC,CASSPDRGNEQFF
once,TRBD2,TRBJ2-7,TRBV18,TGTGCCAGCTCACCACAGGGGAGGGGCGAGCAGTACTTC,CASSPQGRGEQYF
-,-,TRBJ2-5,TRBV5-4,TGTGCCAGCAGCTTCCCAGGAAAAGAAGAGACCCAGTACTTC,CASSFPGKEETQYF
-,-,TRBJ2-3,TRBV7-2,TGTGCCAGCAGCTTAATGTCAGATACGCAGTATTTT,CASSLMSDTQYF
few,-,TRBJ1-3,TRBV7-3,TGTGCCAGCAGCTTACAGGGTGGAAACACCATATATTTT,CASSLQGGNTIYF
-,TRBD1,TRBJ1-2,TRBV27,TGTGCCAGCAGTATACAGGGGAACTATGGCTACACCTTC,CASSIQGNYGYTF
-,-,TRBJ1-1,TRBV5-6,TGTGCCAGCAGCTTGATTGACAGTAGGAACACTGAAGCTTTCTTT,CASSLIDSRNTEAFF
-,-,TRBJ2-3,TRBV16,TGTGCCAGCAGCCAATCTCGGGATACGCAGTATTTT,CASSQSRDTQYF
-,-,TRBJ2-3,TRBV6-4,TGTGCCAGCAGTAGGGAGAACACAGATACGCAGTATTTT,CASSRENTDTQYF
-,TRBD2,TRBJ2-4,TRBV18,TGTGCCAGCTCACCCCCGAATGAGCGGGGGGGGAAAAACATTCAGTACTTC,CASSPPNERGGKNIQYF
-,-,TRBJ1-4,TRBV6-6,TGTGCCAGCAGGGACACTCGGGGTATTACTAATGAAAAACTGTTTTTT,CASRDTRGITNEKLFF
-,-,TRBJ2-2,TRBV19,TGTGCCAGTAGTATATCCGCCGCCAGGGGGGGGCCCGGGGAGCTGTTTTTT,CASSISAARGGPGELFF
-,-,TRBJ2-3,TRBV5-5,TGTGCCAGCAGCTTAGTTTTCCCAGATACGCAGTATTTT,CASSLVFPDTQYF
-,-,TRBJ1-6,TRBV10-3,TGTGCCATCAGTGAGTTAGGGGCCACCAGGTCACCCCTCCACTTT,CAISELGATRSPLHF
-,TRBD1,TRBJ2-7,TRBV11-2,TGTGCCAGCAGCTTAGATCTGGCAGGGGGCTCCTACGAGCAGTACTTC,CASSLDLAGGSYEQYF
-,TRBD2,TRBJ2-5,TRBV11-2,TGTGCCAGCAGCTTACCAGCGGGGAAAGAGACCCAGTACTTC,CASSLPAGKETQYF
-,-,TRBJ2-2,TRBV9,TGTGCCAGCAGCGTAGCGGCTACAGGGTTGAGCGGGGAGCTGTTTTTT,CASSVAATGLSGELFF
-,TRBD1,TRBJ2-1,TRBV5-1,TGCGCCAGCAGCTCGGAGGGATCACAGGGGGGAGAGTTCTTC,CASSSEGSQGGEFF
-,-,TRBJ1-3,TRBV19,TGTGCCAGTAGTATACCGGCCCGAGGGGACACCATATATTTT,CASSIPARGDTIYF
-,-,TRBJ1-4,TRBV2,TGTGCCAGCAGGAACATGCTTGGTAATGAAAAACTGTTTTTT,CASRNMLGNEKLFF
-,-,TRBJ1-2,TRBV27,TGTGCCAGCAGTCTACGGGTCGAGACGCTCATACGTGGCTACACCTTC,CASSLRVETLIRGYTF
-,-,TRBJ2-3,TRBV5-1,TGCGCCAGCAGCTTCGCCTCCGATACGCAGTATTTT,CASSFASDTQYF
-,-,TRBJ2-3,TRBV27,TGTGCCAGCAGCCATTTGTTGGATACGCAGTATTTT,CASSHLLDTQYF